This T cell receptor (beta chain) stems from a study of blood T cell repertoires in COVID-19 (TCRdb year 2020). About the study as a whole: Samples from collaborators originated in the United States, Italy and Spain and spanned both the acute and convalescent phases of COVID-19. The material from the prospective study consisted of cDNA or gDNA derived from T cells, B-cell-depleted T cells, or PBMCs. The dataset comprised deeply sampled blood TCRbeta repertoires from subjects exposed to, actively infected with, or recovered from COVID-19. The repertoires were released in a freely available public database intended as a resource for research on the immune response to SARS-CoV-2. Samples were obtained from the ongoing ImmuneRACE study (first 160 participants) and from over 1,000 subjects provided by 6 global collaborators. Sample metadata almost always included a de-identified subject ID, COVID-19 status, age in years and sex. Where HLA class I and class II types were available, the types were taken from metadata supplied by the sample provider, not from assay-based typing. The study at large found these results: Clinical and demographic metadata were provided uncurated, with the amount varying by source and participant.

V drops 3 bases and J drops 4 bases, leaving 6 bases in between. The CDR3 has 12 amino acids, counting the end cysteine and phenylalanine. The retained sequence is limited to the CDR3, 36 bases, with the frame set at the first base. CDR1 and CDR2 were assigned from the germline V gene as MGHDK and SYGVNS. Whole blood was collected in K2EDTA tubes by collaborating institutions according to the institutions' own protocols. For TCRbeta analysis, collaborators shipped samples in one of three forms: frozen whole blood, isolated PBMCs, or DNA extracted from either of those sample types. TCRbeta CDR3 regions were amplified from genomic DNA using the immunoSEQ Assay, a bias-controlled multiplex PCR. Processing in the source paper ran as follows. Nucleated cell counts per sample were estimated from amplification of reference gene primers within the assay. To quantify the absolute abundance of each unique TCRbeta CDR3 rearrangement, sequence reads were collapsed and filtered. For each sample, productive Simpson clonality was calculated as the square root of Simpson's diversity index over productive rearrangements. Not all clones reach the TCRdb copy of this immuneACCESS table, which keeps in-frame sequences only. Checked studies attribute under half of the gap to unresolved V genes and leave the rest unexplained. Clonal size and the V and J genes are those of that table, whereas D and trimming came from the DNA. The sample table lists some 57,000 clones, around 86% of them with a count of one. Of the sample, around 23% is held by the ten largest clones.

To note about this clone: Which antigen it targets is not known. It has no much larger one-base neighbor in the sample; base qualities were not kept.

The sequence derives from an elderly woman with acute or convalescent COVID-19. Sequencing was done on a sample of peripheral blood. The rearrangement combines TRBV25-1 with TRBJ1-1; confidence is insufficient to name the D gene. The CDR3 reads as follows: CASSDYSTEAFF. The base sequence is TGTGCCAGCAGTGACTACAGCACTGAAGCTTTCTTT.